Listed here are 16 T cell receptor beta chains from one sample, sequenced in a study of T cell changes during pregnancy in multiple sclerosis (dated 2019 in TCRdb). Library preparation used the immunoSEQ multiplex PCR assay. TCRdb obtained this table from immuneACCESS and retained in-frame rearrangements with V and J assigned. These tables miss some clones; where compared with another copy, unresolved V genes account for less than half of the shortfall, and the remainder is unexplained. A total of 100,000 or so clones appear in this sample, roughly 93% of them only once. The ten largest clones capture over 0.8% of the sample. The specimen comprised peripheral blood, sampled before pregnancy. Receptors were obtained from a female donor with multiple sclerosis, enrolled in a pregnancy study.

The rearrangement uses TRBV5-1 and TRBJ2-7; maybe TRBD1 (6 bases). This CDR3 contains 15 residues. Germline CDR1 SGHRS, CDR2 YFSETQ. Trimming took 1 base from V and 3 from J, leaving 14 bases between them. The DNA for the CDR3 is TGCGCCAGCAGCTTGTTGGCAGGGGCCCTCTACGAGCAGTACTTC. It specifies CASSLLAGALYEQYF.

The chain recombines TRBV15 with TRBJ2-2; 13 positions agree with TRBD2. Germline lookup yields CDR1 LNHNV and CDR2 YYDKDF (reference sequence). This CDR3 spans 19 amino acids. J lost 7 bases, V lost 3 bases, and 14 bases had no gene match. The CDR3 DNA reads TGTGCCACCAGCAGGGCCCCTTGGACTAGCGGGAGACTGAGCGGGGAGCTGTTTTTT. Translation: CATSRAPWTSGRLSGELFF.

The chain joins TRBV6-5 to TRBJ2-7; 9 positions match TRBD1. This CDR3 has 15 amino acids. V dropped 6 bases and J dropped 2; count of bases not matched to a gene: 8. Germline assignment: CDR1 MNHEY and CDR2 SVGAGI. This CDR3 reads CASSPKTGGTYEQYF. DNA for the CDR3: TGTGCCAGCAGCCCTAAGACAGGGGGGACCTACGAGCAGTACTTC.

V usage is TRBV27 and J usage is TRBJ2-7, with 8 bases aligning to TRBD1. This CDR3 has 14 amino acids. With 6 bases clipped from V and 6 bases from J, the junction kept 10 bases outside the gene matches. CDR1 is MNHEY, CDR2 SMNVEV, per germline (reference sequence). The CDR3 bases are TGTGCCAGCAGCCGGACAGGGCCTTCGGTCGAGCAGTACTTC. Translation: CASSRTGPSVEQYF.

V and J are TRBV11-3 and TRBJ1-5, with a weak D call TRBD1 (6 bases). The CDR3 is 19 amino acids. Germline V gene lookup returns CDR1 SGHNT and CDR2 YENEEA. Trimming stripped 0 bases from V and 0 bases from J, with 18 bases between. This CDR3 reads CASSLECSGAHHSNQPQHF. The CDR3 coding sequence is TGTGCCAGCAGCTTAGAATGCTCAGGGGCCCACCATAGCAATCAGCCCCAGCATTTT.

This CDR3 reads CASSPGTTYEQYF. Here the CDR3 DNA reads TGTGCCAGCAGCCCCGGGACAACATACGAGCAGTACTTC. The rearrangement links TRBV13 to TRBJ2-7; D is perhaps TRBD1 (6 bases). CDR1 is PRHDT and CDR2 is FYEKMQ in the germline V gene (reference sequence). V was shortened by 5 bases and J by 4 bases, with 12 bases between the two germline ends. The CDR3 is 13 amino acids.

This CDR3 reads CASSRTGPYEQYF. In DNA, the CDR3 is TGTGCCAGCAGCAGGACAGGGCCCTACGAGCAGTACTTC. The chain joins TRBV6-5 to TRBJ2-7, with TRBD1 matching over 8 bases. In germline, CDR1 is MNHEY, CDR2 SVGAGI. The CDR3 sequence is 13 residues long. J lost 2 bases, V lost 6 bases, and 3 bases had no gene match.

This rearrangement joins TRBV28 to TRBJ1-2; TRBD1 might be the D (5 bases). The ends were cut back, 6 bases at V and 2 bases at J, with 13 bases in the middle. This CDR3 comprises 14 residues. Germline V lookup: CDR1 MDHEN, CDR2 SYDVKM. The CDR3 protein is CASSGSEGNYGYTF. CDR3 nucleotides: TGTGCCAGCAGCGGGTCGGAGGGGAACTATGGCTACACCTTC.

This clone has a single count. This chain joins TRBV28 and TRBJ1-1, with D maybe TRBD1 (5 bases). The V gene lost 6 bases and the J gene lost 11 bases, with 19 bases spanning the gap. This CDR3 has 13 amino acids. The V gene's germline CDR1 is MDHEN and CDR2 SYDVKM. CDR3 amino acids: CASRQVIAVPAFF. The DNA for the CDR3 is TGTGCCAGCAGACAGGTAATTGCAGTGCCTGCTTTCTTT.

The chain carries TRBV9 and TRBJ1-1, with D possibly being TRBD1 (5 bases). The CDR3 sequence is 14 residues long. Per germline, CDR1 SGDLS and CDR2 YYNGEE. V was clipped by 3 bases and J by 3 bases, with 12 bases between them. CDR3 in DNA: TGTGCCAGCAGCGCCGGGGGAGGGGACACTGAAGCTTTCTTT. Its translation is CASSAGGGDTEAFF.

The J gene is TRBJ1-2, the V gene TRBV19, with D uncertain. Trimming left V 3 bases short and J 8 bases short, with 19 bases between. The CDR3 has 15 amino acids. Germline assignment: CDR1 LNHDA and CDR2 SQIVND (reference sequence). CDR3 in DNA: TGTGCCAGTAGTATTCGGGGTCCTGCCGACGGGGGCTACACCTTC. This codes for CASSIRGPADGGYTF.

The J gene is TRBJ2-2, the V gene TRBV4-1; the D is unclear. Trimming shortened V by 4 bases and J by 1 base, and 13 bases separated the two germline ends. Germline lookup yields CDR1 MGHRA and CDR2 YSYEKL. This CDR3 spans 16 amino acids. The CDR3 reads CASSPPWSGNTGELFF. CDR3 coding DNA: TGCGCCAGCAGCCCACCATGGTCAGGGAACACCGGGGAGCTGTTTTTT.

The V call is TRBV5-1, the J call TRBJ2-5; 11 bases align to TRBD2. V gave up 5 bases and J gave up 2 bases; unmatched junction bases: 8. Germline lookup yields CDR1 SGHRS and CDR2 YFSETQ. The CDR3 has 16 amino acids. The CDR3 coding sequence is TGCGCCAGCAGGCGTCCGGGACTAGCGGAACAAGAGACCCAGTACTTC. It yields the protein CASRRPGLAEQETQYF. Drawing the rest from reference TRBV5-1 and TRBJ2-5, the complete variable domain is KAGVTQTPRYLIKTRGQQVTLSCSPISGHRSVSWYQQTPGQGLQFLFEYFSETQRNKGNFPGRFSGRQFSNSRSEMNVSTLELGDSALYLCASRRPGLAEQETQYFGPGTRLLVL.

DNA of the CDR3: TGTGCCATCAGTGAGTCCACAGGGGAGCGGGAGCAGTACTTC. The encoded protein is CAISESTGEREQYF. The V call is TRBV10-3, the J call TRBJ2-7; TRBD1 matches at 7 bases. V gave up 0 bases and J gave up 7 bases; unmatched junction bases: 6. The germline CDR1 and CDR2 sequences are ENHRY and SYGVKD. The CDR3 totals 14 residues.

V usage is TRBV19 and J usage is TRBJ2-1; the match to TRBD2 covers 13 bases. The germline V gene encodes CDR1 LNHDA and CDR2 SQIVND (reference sequence). The CDR3 loop spans 14 amino acids. V gave up 6 bases and J gave up 8 bases; unmatched junction bases: 4. CDR3 amino acids: CASSGTSGIDEQFF. The CDR3 DNA follows: TGTGCCAGTAGCGGGACTAGCGGGATCGATGAGCAGTTCTTC.

Only one count was recorded for this clone. This chain connects TRBV5-1 to TRBJ1-1, with 7 bases aligning to TRBD1. Germline CDR1 reads SGHRS; CDR2 reads YFSETQ. V lost 5 bases, J lost 5 bases, and 3 bases stayed unmatched. This CDR3 is built from 12 residues. The CDR3 DNA sequence: TGCGCCAGCAGAATCAGGGGGACTGAAGCTTTCTTT. As protein: CASRIRGTEAFF.